This TCR beta chain was captured by sequencing in a study of blood T cell repertoires in COVID-19. Produced via immunoSEQ multiplex PCR; TCRdb's table is partial and in-frame only. The sample has 37,000 or so clones; roughly 88% are singletons. After removal of 0 bases from V and 5 bases from J, the junction contained 4 bases not matched to a gene. In germline, CDR1 is ENHRY, CDR2 SYGVKD. CDR3 length: 16 residues. This sequence was found in a man between 65 and 85 years old with acute or convalescent COVID-19. The V call is TRBV10-3, the J call TRBJ2-4, with 10 bases fitting TRBD2. Sequenced input: peripheral blood. The CDR3 region is CAISESGTSVQNIQYF. The CDR3 nucleotides are TGTGCCATCAGTGAGTCGGGGACTAGCGTCCAAAACATTCAGTACTTC.